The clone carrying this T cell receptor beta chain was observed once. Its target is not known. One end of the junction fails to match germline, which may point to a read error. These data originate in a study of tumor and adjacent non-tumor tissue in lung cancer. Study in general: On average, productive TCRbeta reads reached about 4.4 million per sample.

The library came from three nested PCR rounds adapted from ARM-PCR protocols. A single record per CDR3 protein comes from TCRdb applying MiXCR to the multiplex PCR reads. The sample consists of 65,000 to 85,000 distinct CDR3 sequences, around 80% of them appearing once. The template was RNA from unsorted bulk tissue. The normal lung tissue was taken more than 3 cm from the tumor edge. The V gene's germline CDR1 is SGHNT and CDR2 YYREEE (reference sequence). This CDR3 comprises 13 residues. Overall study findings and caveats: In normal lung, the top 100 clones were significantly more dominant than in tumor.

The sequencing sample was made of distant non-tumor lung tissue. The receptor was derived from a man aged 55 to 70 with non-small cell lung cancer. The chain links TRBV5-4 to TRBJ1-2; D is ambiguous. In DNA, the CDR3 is TGTGCTAGCAGCCCACAGTGGAACTATGGCTACACCTTC. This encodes CASSPQWNYGYTF.